Included here is one TCR beta chain sequence, with context. Antigen: not known. The data belong to a study of cytomegalovirus exposure and HLA in healthy donors. Study outcomes and limitations: The analysis excluded some indistinguishable V segments, including TRBV6-2 and TRBV6-3.

The CDR3 loop spans 15 amino acids. The ends were cut back, 2 bases at V and 3 bases at J, with 12 bases in the middle. CDR1 SGHTA and CDR2 FQGNSA come from the germline V gene. It was with 60 Vbeta and 13 Jbeta primers that the PCR ran. Sequenced by immunoSEQ multiplex PCR; TCRdb stores in-frame clones only, minus some. Of around 190,000 clones listed, around 77% are singletons. This TCR was recovered from a man aged 55 to 69 in good health and CMV-seronegative. The specimen sequenced was PBMCs. The chain recombines TRBV7-2 with TRBJ2-3; possibly TRBD2 for D (5 bases). The DNA for the CDR3 is TGTGCCAGCAGCTTATCAGCGGTTGGTACAGATACGCAGTATTTT. Its protein is CASSLSAVGTDTQYF.